This T cell receptor (beta chain) was sequenced for a study of Graves' ophthalmopathy and Graves' hyperthyroidism. Study-wide results and caveats: Separation of ophthalmopathy from stable hyperthyroidism was achieved by a 13-signature model, at roughly 88% sensitivity and approximately 81% specificity.

Germline V CDR1 and CDR2: WSHSY, SAAADI. This CDR3 comprises 11 residues. Beta-chain TCR CDR3 regions were amplified from RNA transcripts. HTBI primers served in a first-round RT-PCR, which a second-round multiplex PCR followed. TCRdb fed the multiplex PCR reads into MiXCR, producing one record per CDR3 protein. Here the sample spans 600,000 to 950,000 distinct CDR3 sequences, roughly two fifths being singletons. This clonotype was picked up many times. Antigen: not known. Sequence at one end of the junction differs from germline and may be a read error. The specimen was peripheral blood. This TCR was sampled from an adult man with Graves' ophthalmopathy. The chain has TRBV10-2 and TRBJ1-4; D remains unclear. The CDR3 sequence: CACSPGEKLFF. In DNA form, the CDR3 reads TGCGCCTGCAGCCCGGGAGAAAAACTGTTTTTT.